This T cell receptor beta chain was obtained from a study of T cells in Graves' hyperthyroidism and ophthalmopathy. This clonotype has a handful of counts. Amplified regions were TCR beta CDR3 sequences from RNA transcripts. A set of HTBI primers served as the primers for a first-round RT-PCR of the TCR CDR3. TCRdb fed the multiplex PCR reads into MiXCR, producing one record per CDR3 protein. The sample holds 600,000 to 850,000 distinct CDR3 sequences; around 19% are singletons and the top ten take 16%. The CDR3 is 14 residues long. The V gene's germline CDR1 is MNHNS and CDR2 SASEGT. Between the trimmed V and J ends, which lost 5 bases and 14 bases, there was a span of 22 bases.

This clonotype originated in a woman aged 45-65 years with Graves' hyperthyroidism that later progressed to Graves' ophthalmopathy. The chain has TRBV6-1 and TRBJ2-1, with D possibly TRBD2 on 5 matching bases. Source material: blood. DNA for the CDR3: TGTGCCAGCAGTTACAGAACCGGACTGGGCGGTGAGTTCTTC. Translation gives CASSYRTGLGGEFF.